These 28 T cell receptor beta chains were all obtained from the same sample, sequenced in a study of T cells in Graves' hyperthyroidism and ophthalmopathy. TCR beta CDR3 sequences were amplified from RNA transcripts. HTBI primers were employed in a first-round RT-PCR of the TCR CDR3. In TCRdb, the multiplex PCR reads were re-called with MiXCR into one record per CDR3 protein. The data hold roughly 500,000 distinct CDR3 sequences, with approximately 24% observed a single time. The sample taken for sequencing was blood. Receptors originate from a woman under 40 with Graves' ophthalmopathy.

This clonotype was counted ten times or more. This chain links TRBV20-1 with TRBJ2-5; 9 positions match TRBD2. V dropped 3 bases and J dropped 6; count of bases not matched to a gene: 8. Germline CDR1 DFQATT, CDR2 SNEGSKA (reference sequence). The CDR3 length is 14 residues. The CDR3 nucleotides are TGCAGTGCTAGTCAAAGCGGGGGGCTTCAGACCCAGTACTTC. Translation: CSASQSGGLQTQYF.

In its sample, this clonotype was seen many times. The chain is built from TRBV6-2 or TRBV6-3 and TRBJ2-5, with 7 nucleotides matching TRBD2. The CDR3 length is 14 residues. The junction had 5 bases not matched to a gene; V was cut back by 2 bases and J by 5 bases. Looked up from germline, CDR1 is MNHEY and CDR2 is SVGEGT. The CDR3 bases are TGTGCCAGCAGTTACCTAGCGGTGGGGGAGACCCAGTACTTC. The encoded protein is CASSYLAVGETQYF.

V usage is TRBV7-3 and J usage is TRBJ2-5, with 8 bases matching TRBD2. J lost 1 base, V lost 4 bases, and 5 bases had no gene match. The CDR3 has 15 amino acids. The germline CDR1 and CDR2 sequences are SGHTA and FQGTGA. The CDR3 protein is CASSWVSGAQETQYF. CDR3 sequence (DNA): TGTGCCAGCAGCTGGGTTAGCGGGGCCCAAGAGACCCAGTACTTC. Using reference TRBV7-3 and TRBJ2-5 for the parts outside the CDR3, the full variable domain is GAGVSQTPSNKVTEKGKYVELRCDPISGHTALYWYRQSLGQGPEFLIYFQGTGAADDSGLPNDRFFAVRPEGSVSTLKIQRTERGDSAVYLCASSWVSGAQETQYFGPGTRLLVL.

At least ten counts were recorded for this clonotype. V is TRBV27 and J is TRBJ1-5; no reliable D call. There are 13 residues in the CDR3. V lost 6 bases and J lost 5, with 11 bases in between. Germline values: CDR1 MNHEY, CDR2 SMNVEV (reference sequence). CDR3 nucleotide sequence: TGTGCCAGCAGCAACAGTGAGGATCAGCCCCAGCATTTT. It encodes CASSNSEDQPQHF.

The gene calls are TRBV12-3 or TRBV12-4 and TRBJ1-2, with 7 positions matching TRBD1. V dropped 5 bases and J dropped 0; count of bases not matched to a gene: 6. This CDR3 has 15 amino acids. The DNA of the CDR3 is TGTGCCAGCAGTCCCCCGGGACAGACTAACTATGGCTACACCTTC. Translating gives CASSPPGQTNYGYTF.

This sequence joins TRBV29-1 and TRBJ1-2; TRBD1 matches at 9 bases. The CDR3 spans 18 residues. J lost 2 bases, V lost 5 bases, and 18 bases had no gene match. Per germline, CDR1 SQVTM and CDR2 ANQGSEA. The CDR3 region is CSVTHRGTGIARNYGYTF. CDR3 coding DNA: TGCAGCGTTACCCACCGCGGGACAGGGATTGCAAGGAACTATGGCTACACCTTC.

This clonotype was observed a handful of times. The chain couples TRBV20-1 to TRBJ2-7, with 7 positions matching TRBD2. Trimming took 2 bases from V and 6 from J; bases not matched to a gene: 7. CDR1 is DFQATT, CDR2 SNEGSKA, per germline (reference sequence). CDR3 length equals 13 residues. CDR3: CSARLAGVSEQYF. The CDR3 DNA is TGCAGTGCTAGATTGGCGGGAGTGAGCGAGCAGTACTTC.

This clonotype was detected ten times or more. The V gene is TRBV4-2, the J gene TRBJ1-2; D is uncertain. Germline V lookup: CDR1 LGHNA, CDR2 YNFKEQ. Trimming took 0 bases from V and 3 from J, leaving 8 bases between them. The CDR3 runs 14 residues. CDR3 bases: TGTGCCAGCAGCCAAGATCGCGGCCACTATGGCTACACCTTC. Translated, it gives CASSQDRGHYGYTF.

This chain uses TRBV3-1 with TRBJ1-2; D unclear. The germline V gene encodes CDR1 LGHDT and CDR2 YNNKEL (reference sequence). V dropped 0 bases and J dropped 3 bases, with 20 bases sitting between them. The CDR3 runs 18 residues. CDR3 DNA: TGTGCCAGCAGCCAAGAAGGGTCACCTGGATCCTTAGACTATGGCTACACCTTC. Translated: CASSQEGSPGSLDYGYTF.

In its sample, this clonotype was seen once. The CDR3 loop reads CASSHTVSYEQYF. The CDR3 DNA is TGTGCCAGCAGCCACACAGTCTCCTACGAGCAGTACTTC. The chain links TRBV12-3 or TRBV12-4 to TRBJ2-7; unclear D gene. The CDR3 consists of 13 residues. Between the trimmed V and J ends, which lost 6 bases and 0 bases, there was a span of 9 bases.

In this sample, this clonotype turned up many times. The chain carries TRBV10-3 and TRBJ1-5, with no clear D. Trimming took 3 bases from V and 7 from J, leaving 10 bases between them. CDR1 and CDR2 from the germline V gene are ENHRY and SYGVKD. CDR3 length: 13 amino acids. CDR3 loop: CAISDTVGQPQHF. Written as DNA, the CDR3 is TGTGCCATCAGTGATACGGTCGGCCAGCCCCAGCATTTT.

In its sample, this clonotype was seen many times. The CDR3 region has the DNA TGTGCCAGCTCACCACCAAATGGACAAAGCTATGGCTACACCTTC. Its translation: CASSPPNGQSYGYTF. The chain employs TRBV18 and TRBJ1-2; tentative D call: TRBD1 (5 bases). Trimming took off 0 bases at V and 4 bases at J, with 12 bases between the two ends. Germline values: CDR1 KGHSH, CDR2 LQKENI. The CDR3 consists of 15 residues.

Regarding this clonotype: Given a much more abundant clone one base away, this may be a read error. The conserved closing phenylalanine or tryptophan is absent in this CDR3, likely reflecting a read error. The chain uses TRBV6-1 and TRBJ1-2; TRBD1 matches 10 bases. With 5 bases clipped from V and 8 bases from J, the junction kept 8 bases outside the gene matches. CDR3 length: 14 residues. Germline lookup yields CDR1 MNHNS and CDR2 SASEGT. The CDR3 reads CASSRTGGLGGYTY. CDR3 bases: TGTGCCAGCAGTCGGACAGGGGGTCTGGGAGGCTACACCTAC.

This clonotype has a single count. This chain joins TRBV28 and TRBJ1-1; D ambiguous. The CDR3 has 14 residues. Germline V gene sequence: CDR1 MDHEN, CDR2 SYDVKM. Trimming took off 7 bases at V and 3 bases at J, with 15 bases between the two ends. In DNA form, the CDR3 reads TGTGCCAGCATTGAGGCGACGATCTACACTGAAGCTTTCTTT. Amino acid sequence: CASIEATIYTEAFF. Using reference TRBV28 and TRBJ1-1 for the parts outside the CDR3, the full variable domain is DVKVTQSSRYLVKRTGEKVFLECVQDMDHENMFWYRQDPGLGLRLIYFSYDVKMKEKGDIPEGYSVSREKKERFSLILESASTNQTSMYLCASIEATIYTEAFFGQGTRLTVV.

The genes are TRBV7-9 and TRBJ1-1; D is unresolved. Trimming shortened V by 5 bases and J by 9 bases, and 4 bases separated the two germline ends. The CDR3 runs to 9 residues. Germline values: CDR1 SEHNR, CDR2 FQNEAQ (reference sequence). CDR3 bases: TGTGCCAGCAGCCCCCAAGCTTTCTTT. Encoded protein: CASSPQAFF.

This clonotype was picked up many times. V usage is TRBV6-1 and J usage is TRBJ1-1; D is unresolved. Germline V gene lookup returns CDR1 MNHNS and CDR2 SASEGT. CDR3 length equals 14 residues. V was pared by 8 bases and J by 4 bases, with 17 bases between. Here the CDR3 DNA reads TGTGCCAGCTCCGAGGGTGGGGTGGCCACTGAAGCTTTCTTT. Amino acids: CASSEGGVATEAFF.

This clonotype was recorded a few times. A read error may be the cause here, since a much bigger clone is one base away. The V and J genes are TRBV5-6 and TRBJ1-2; D possibly corresponds to TRBD1 (5 bases). The CDR3 length is 15 residues. CDR1 SGHDT and CDR2 YYEEEE come from the germline V gene. CDR3 sequence reads: CVSSLPQGDNYGYTF. The CDR3 nucleotides are TGTGTCAGCAGCTTGCCTCAGGGAGATAACTATGGCTACACCTTC.

In the case of this clonotype: A clone one base away is much larger, so this may be a read error. This rearrangement joins TRBV12-3 or TRBV12-4 to TRBJ1-2; D perhaps matches TRBD1 (5 bases). This CDR3 has 17 amino acids. The V end was cut by 5 bases, the J end by 6 bases, with 25 bases between. The CDR3 is CASSLCRSRAVGDGYTF. In nucleotides, the CDR3 is TGTGCCAGCAGTCTCTGTAGGTCGCGGGCGGTAGGGGATGGCTACACCTTC.

The V call is TRBV18, the J call TRBJ1-3; 7 bases agree with TRBD1. The CDR3 extends over 14 amino acids. The V gene's germline CDR1 is KGHSH and CDR2 LQKENI. Germline trimming cut 3 bases from V and 8 bases from J; bases unmatched to any gene: 7. CDR3 bases: TGTGCCAGCTCACCGGACAGGAACGGGGACACCATATATTTT. As protein: CASSPDRNGDTIYF. Full variable domain (rest looked up from reference TRBV18 and TRBJ1-3): NAGVMQNPRHLVRRRGQEARLRCSPMKGHSHVYWYRQLPEEGLKFMVYLQKENIIDESGMPKERFSAEFPKEGPSILRIQQVVRGDSAAYFCASSPDRNGDTIYFGEGSWLTVV.

The V gene is TRBV12-3 or TRBV12-4, the J gene TRBJ2-3; D ambiguous. V dropped 2 bases and J dropped 11 bases, with 17 bases sitting between them. The CDR3 consists of 14 residues. This CDR3 reads CASSLRADTLMQYF. DNA for the CDR3: TGTGCCAGCAGTTTAAGGGCAGACACGCTAATGCAGTATTTT.

A few counts support this clonotype. This sequence joins TRBV7-6 and TRBJ2-5, with TRBD2 as a possible D gene (6 bases). CDR1 is SGHVS and CDR2 is FNYEAQ in the germline V gene. The length of the CDR3 is 19 residues. The germline V and J ends were trimmed by 3 bases and 2 bases, with 25 bases remaining between them. The CDR3 here is CASSLEGLTERSEQETQYF. The CDR3 region has the DNA TGTGCCAGCAGCTTGGAGGGGCTAACTGAACGAAGTGAACAAGAGACCCAGTACTTC. Drawing the rest from reference TRBV7-6 and TRBJ2-5, the complete variable domain is GAGVSQSPRYKVTKRGQDVALRCDPISGHVSLYWYRQALGQGPEFLTYFNYEAQQDKSGLPNDRFSAERPEGSISTLTIQRTEQRDSAMYRCASSLEGLTERSEQETQYFGPGTRLLVL.

Ten or more counts support this clonotype. J is TRBJ2-2 and V is TRBV11-3; D uncertain. This CDR3 comprises 13 residues. The ends were cut back, 4 bases at V and 3 bases at J, with 6 bases in the middle. Germline V gene data show CDR1 as SGHNT and CDR2 as YENEEA. The CDR3 DNA is TGTGCCAGCAGCTCGTGGGACACCGGGGAGCTGTTTTTT. It yields the protein CASSSWDTGELFF.

This clonotype was picked up many times. The J gene is TRBJ2-2, the V gene TRBV11-2; D remains ambiguous. Trimming took off 0 bases at V and 3 bases at J, with 8 bases between the two ends. The CDR3 spans 15 residues. Germline assignment: CDR1 SGHAT and CDR2 FQNNGV. CDR3 sequence reads: CASSLDPGYTGELFF. The CDR3 DNA is TGTGCCAGCAGCTTAGACCCGGGCTACACCGGGGAGCTGTTTTTT.

This clonotype has ten or more counts. V is TRBV20-1 and J is TRBJ1-5, with 8 nucleotides matching TRBD1. The CDR3 totals 15 residues. The germline V gene has CDR1 DFQATT and CDR2 SNEGSKA (reference sequence). J was trimmed by 4 bases and V by 2 bases; bases with no gene match: 7. The CDR3 loop is CSARQGALFNQPQHF. The CDR3 DNA is TGCAGTGCTAGACAGGGGGCGCTTTTTAATCAGCCCCAGCATTTT.

This clonotype showed up many times. The chain has TRBV15 and TRBJ2-3, with D hard to call. The CDR3 covers 15 residues. Trimming took 0 bases from V and 2 from J, leaving 9 bases between them. The germline V gene has CDR1 LNHNV and CDR2 YYDKDF (reference sequence). In nucleotides, the CDR3 is TGTGCCACCAGCAGAGAGGTTGTTCCCACAGATACGCAGTATTTT. Amino acids: CATSREVVPTDTQYF.

This clonotype was seen more than once but under ten times. V usage is TRBV2 and J usage is TRBJ1-1; possible D gene TRBD1, 6 bases. Germline lookup yields CDR1 SNHLY and CDR2 FYNNEI. V lost 6 bases and J 2 bases, leaving 13 bases between the germline ends. This CDR3 spans 14 amino acids. CDR3 region: CASSSGQINTEAFF. The CDR3 DNA reads as TGTGCCAGCAGCTCCGGACAGATCAACACTGAAGCTTTCTTT. The whole variable domain, remainder taken from reference TRBV2 and TRBJ1-1, is EPEVTQTPSHQVTQMGQEVILRCVPISNHLYFYWYRQILGQKVEFLVSFYNNEISEKSEIFDDQFSVERPDGSNFTLKIRSTKLEDSAMYFCASSSGQINTEAFFGQGTRLTVV.

The J gene is TRBJ1-1, the V gene TRBV12-3 or TRBV12-4; no firm D call. This CDR3 has 13 residues. V dropped 2 bases and J dropped 3 bases, with 7 bases sitting between them. DNA of the CDR3: TGTGCCAGCAGTTTAAAGAGCTACACTGAAGCTTTCTTT. It specifies CASSLKSYTEAFF.

This clonotype appeared many times. The chain employs TRBV6-1 and TRBJ2-4, with 10 bases fitting TRBD1. Per the germline V gene, CDR1 is MNHNS and CDR2 is SASEGT. The trim removed 3 bases at V and 8 bases at J, leaving 7 bases unmatched. The CDR3 covers 15 residues. DNA for the CDR3: TGTGCCAGCAGTGATCGGACAGGGGGTATAGACATTCAGTACTTC. This translates into CASSDRTGGIDIQYF.